These 4 T cell receptor beta chains share one sample of origin, sequenced in a study of cytomegalovirus exposure and HLA in healthy donors. PCR primers comprised 60 Vbeta and 13 Jbeta primers. TCRdb's copy holds only in-frame clones and misses some; the assay was immunoSEQ multiplex PCR. The sample totals 100,000 to 150,000 clones; its top ten clones hold around 2.4%. Sequencing input: PBMCs. The receptors derive from a man in his forties or fifties in good health and CMV-seronegative.

The V call is TRBV10-3, the J call TRBJ2-7, with D maybe TRBD2 (5 bases). From germline, CDR1 is ENHRY and CDR2 SYGVKD. V gave up 4 bases and J gave up 3 bases, with 7 bases separating them. The CDR3 extends over 12 amino acids. The CDR3 sequence is CAISVGVYEQYF. The CDR3 nucleotides are TGTGCCATCAGTGTCGGGGTCTACGAGCAGTACTTC.

Of note for this clone: The junction does not match germline at one end; this may be a read error. This chain links TRBV2 with TRBJ2-7, with D tentatively TRBD2 (5 bases). The CDR3 length is 17 residues. Per the germline V gene, CDR1 is SNHLY and CDR2 is FYNNEI. CDR3 in amino acids: CASTERAPIWESYEQYF. CDR3 DNA sequence: TGTGCCAGCACTGAACGGGCGCCTATTTGGGAGTCCTACGAGCAGTACTTC.

The chain joins TRBV28 to TRBJ2-7, with 10 bases aligning to TRBD2. CDR3 length equals 14 residues. V gave up 6 bases and J gave up 5 bases; unmatched junction bases: 7. Germline CDR1 MDHEN, CDR2 SYDVKM. The CDR3 loop reads CASREREGRNEQYF. CDR3 bases: TGTGCCAGCAGGGAGCGGGAGGGCCGGAACGAGCAGTACTTC. Together with reference TRBV28 and TRBJ2-7, the CDR3 gives the full variable domain: DVKVTQSSRYLVKRTGEKVFLECVQDMDHENMFWYRQDPGLGLRLIYFSYDVKMKEKGDIPEGYSVSREKKERFSLILESASTNQTSMYLCASREREGRNEQYFGPGTRLTVT.

The chain employs TRBV30 and TRBJ2-7; unclear D gene. The germline V gene has CDR1 GTSNPN and CDR2 SVGIG (reference sequence). V was shortened by 1 base and J by 0 bases, with 4 bases between the two germline ends. This CDR3 has 12 amino acids. CDR3 bases: TGTGCCTGGAGTGACTTCTCCTACGAGCAGTACTTC. This sequence encodes CAWSDFSYEQYF. Combining the CDR3 with reference TRBV30 and TRBJ2-7 gives the whole variable domain SQTIHQWPATLVQPVGSPLSLECTVEGTSNPNLYWYRQAAGRGLQLLFYSVGIGQISSEVPQNLSASRPQDRQFILSSKKLLLSDSGFYLCAWSDFSYEQYFGPGTRLTVT.